This T cell receptor beta chain was profiled in a study of OX40 agonist ivuxolimab in advanced cancers. The ends were cut back, 7 bases at V and 1 base at J, with 21 bases in the middle. The germline V gene encodes CDR1 MDHEN and CDR2 SYDVKM. This CDR3 has 17 residues. This table comes from immunoSEQ multiplex PCR, and its TCRdb copy is limited to in-frame clones, with some not included. The table has more than 50,000 clones, about 82% seen once. This clonotype was obtained from an adult with an advanced solid tumor such as melanoma, head and neck, liver or kidney cancer. The gene calls are TRBV28 and TRBJ2-3; the D gene is possibly TRBD2 (6 bases). This material consisted of CD4+ or CD8+ T cells sorted from blood, taken in a trial of the OX40 agonist ivuxolimab. CDR3 residues: CASIVGGREWGTDTQYF. The CDR3 coding sequence is TGTGCCAGCATCGTAGGAGGCCGGGAGTGGGGCACAGATACGCAGTATTTT.